The rows below give T cell receptor beta chains drawn from one sample of a study of radiotherapy plus CTLA-4 blockade in lung cancer. The repertoire was sequenced with immunoSEQ multiplex PCR; TCRdb's copy has only in-frame clones and lacks some. The sample yields about 76,000 clones, 60% to 85% seen once. The sample in question was peripheral blood, obtained from a patient treated with radiotherapy plus ipilimumab. These receptors all stem from a human donor with non-small cell lung cancer whose response to radiotherapy plus ipilimumab could not be evaluated. Some clones in this sample may be carry-over from other donors' samples. Both conserved end residues are part of each CDR3. A D gene is named only where the DNA matches it firmly. Where a row states a size, it is once, few, many or the class of an expanded clone; other rows omit it.

v_gene,d_gene,abundance,j_gene,CDR3nt,CDR3aa
TRBV4-3,TRBD1,.,TRBJ1-2,TGCGCCAGCAGCCAAGATTACAGGGGAGTCGACTATGGCTACACCTTC,CASSQDYRGVDYGYTF
TRBV5-1,TRBD1,.,TRBJ1-2,TGCGCCAGCAGCTTGACAGGGGTTGAAGGCTACACCTTC,CASSLTGVEGYTF
TRBV18,TRBD1,.,TRBJ1-2,TGTGCCAGCTCACTCCGAGGGGGCGTAGGCTATGGCTACACCTTC,CASSLRGGVGYGYTF
TRBV5-1,TRBD1,.,TRBJ1-1,TGCGCCAGCAGCTTCGACAGGGCTAATCCACCTGAAGCTTTCTTT,CASSFDRANPPEAFF
TRBV6-5,TRBD1,once,TRBJ2-6,TGTGCCAGCAGACAGGGGGAAGGGGCCAACGTCCTGACTTTC,CASRQGEGANVLTF
TRBV27,.,.,TRBJ2-7,TGTGCCAGCAGCTCGGGACAATTCTACGAGCAGTACTTC,CASSSGQFYEQYF
TRBV9,.,once,TRBJ2-1,TGTGCCAGCAGCGTCGGACAGTACAATGAGCAGTTCTTC,CASSVGQYNEQFF
TRBV29-1,.,.,TRBJ1-2,TGCAGCGTTGAACTAGGAGATTATGGCTACACCTTC,CSVELGDYGYTF
TRBV18,TRBD1,few,TRBJ1-1,TGTGCCAGCTCAGGCCGACAGGGCGAGGGGGCTTTCTTT,CASSGRQGEGAFF
TRBV6-1,TRBD1,.,TRBJ2-7,TGTGCCAGCAGCCGGACAGGGCCCCACGAGCAGTACTTC,CASSRTGPHEQYF
TRBV19,TRBD1,.,TRBJ1-2,TGTGCCAGTAGTGCCCACGTTCAGGGACAGGGGGCCAATGGCTACACCTTC,CASSAHVQGQGANGYTF
TRBV5-1,TRBD2,.,TRBJ2-2,TGCGCCAGCAGCGCGACCGGGACTAGATCGGGGGAGCTGTTTTTT,CASSATGTRSGELFF
TRBV5-1,TRBD1,few,TRBJ2-7,TGCGCCAGCAGCTTGTTCCCGAAAGAGACAGGGGGCGAGGAGCAGTACTTC,CASSLFPKETGGEEQYF
TRBV5-4,TRBD1,.,TRBJ1-1,TGTGCCAGCAGCTTGCAGGGGGCCAACACTGAAGCTTTCTTT,CASSLQGANTEAFF
TRBV5-6,TRBD1,.,TRBJ2-4,TGTGCCAGCAGCTTGGCCTGGTACTCCCCCTCCGGGGACAGTTTTTTTTTC,CASSLAWYSPSGDSFFF
TRBV9,TRBD2,.,TRBJ2-2,TGTGCCAGCAGCGTGGCTAGCGGGGGGGCTAACACCGGGGAGCTGCTTTTT,CASSVASGGANTGELLF
TRBV25-1,TRBD1,.,TRBJ1-3,TGTGCCAGCCCAGGACAGGGGGCGAGGGGAAACACCATATATTTT,CASPGQGARGNTIYF
TRBV6-4,.,.,TRBJ1-1,TGTGCCAGCAGTGACTCGGGGAGGAACACTGAAGCTTTCTTT,CASSDSGRNTEAFF
TRBV25-1,.,.,TRBJ1-1,TGTGCCAGCAGTGAAACCCCGGGTACTGAAGCTTTCTTT,CASSETPGTEAFF
TRBV9,TRBD1,.,TRBJ2-3,TGTGCCAGCAGCTTCGGACAGGGGACAGATACGCAGTATTTT,CASSFGQGTDTQYF
TRBV18,.,.,TRBJ2-3,TGTGCCAGCTCACCATGGCCCACAGATACGCAGTATTTT,CASSPWPTDTQYF
TRBV4-1,.,.,TRBJ2-1,TGCGCCAGCAGCCAAGTGGGGGCTCGGTACAATGAGCAGTTCTTC,CASSQVGARYNEQFF
TRBV28,.,.,TRBJ2-7,TGTGCCAGCAGTTCCCCCCGACAGGCTCCCTACGAGCAGTACTTC,CASSSPRQAPYEQYF
TRBV5-1,.,.,TRBJ1-2,TGCGCCAGCAGCTTGCAGGGTAACTATGGCTACACCTTC,CASSLQGNYGYTF
TRBV5-1,TRBD1,.,TRBJ2-3,TGCGCCAGCAGCTTGGCCACAGGGGGAATAGATACGCAGTATTTT,CASSLATGGIDTQYF
TRBV28,.,few,TRBJ1-5,TGTGCCAGCACCCTGGGGGGGACCAATCAGCCCCAGCATTTT,CASTLGGTNQPQHF
TRBV4-1,TRBD1,.,TRBJ2-5,TGCGCCAGCAGCCTCAGACAGGGGAAAGAGACCCAGTACTTC,CASSLRQGKETQYF
TRBV5-4,.,.,TRBJ1-2,TGTGCCAGCAGCACGGACTATGGCTACACCTTC,CASSTDYGYTF
TRBV7-2,TRBD1,.,TRBJ2-1,TGTGCCAGCAGCTTGGGACAGGGGAACAATGAGCAGTTCTTC,CASSLGQGNNEQFF
TRBV27,TRBD1,.,TRBJ1-6,TGTGCCAGCAGTTTCGGGACAGGGATCTCACCCCTCCACTTT,CASSFGTGISPLHF
TRBV2,.,.,TRBJ2-2,TGTGCCAGCAGGGGGGTGGGAGGATACACCGGGGAGCTGTTTTTT,CASRGVGGYTGELFF
TRBV28,.,.,TRBJ1-2,TGTGCCAGCAGTTTAGAAGGAGGCAGCTATCCTAACTATGGCTACACCTTC,CASSLEGGSYPNYGYTF